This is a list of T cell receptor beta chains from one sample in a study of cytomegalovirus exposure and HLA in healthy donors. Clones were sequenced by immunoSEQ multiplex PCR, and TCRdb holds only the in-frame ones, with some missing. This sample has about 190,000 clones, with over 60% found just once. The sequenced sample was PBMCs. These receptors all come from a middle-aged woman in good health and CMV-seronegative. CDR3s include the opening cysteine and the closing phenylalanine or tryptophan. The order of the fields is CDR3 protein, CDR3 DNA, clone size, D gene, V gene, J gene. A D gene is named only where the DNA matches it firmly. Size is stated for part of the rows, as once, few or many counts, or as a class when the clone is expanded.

CDR3: CASSKGGQGLCGELFF
DNA: TGTGCCAGCAGCAAAGGGGGACAGGGGCTTTGCGGGGAGCTGTTTTTT
size: .
D: .
V: TRBV21-1
J: TRBJ2-2

CDR3: CASSLASVNTEAFF
DNA: TGCGCCAGCAGCTTAGCGTCAGTGAACACTGAAGCTTTCTTT
size: .
D: .
V: TRBV5-1
J: TRBJ1-1

CDR3: CASTPLAGLSSYNEQFF
DNA: TGTGCCAGCACCCCGCTAGCGGGCCTGAGCTCCTACAATGAGCAGTTCTTC
size: once
D: TRBD2
V: TRBV25-1
J: TRBJ2-1

CDR3: CASSQDDSRGREGPTDTQYF
DNA: TGCGCCAGCAGCCAAGATGATAGTCGTGGGCGGGAGGGCCCCACAGATACGCAGTATTTT
size: .
D: TRBD2
V: TRBV4-3
J: TRBJ2-3

CDR3: CASSGLAGVYQETQYF
DNA: TGTGCCAGCAGTGGACTAGCGGGAGTGTACCAAGAGACCCAGTACTTC
size: .
D: TRBD2
V: TRBV27
J: TRBJ2-5

CDR3: CAWQGLARRDEQFF
DNA: TGTGCCTGGCAGGGACTAGCGCGACGCGATGAGCAGTTCTTC
size: .
D: TRBD2
V: TRBV30
J: TRBJ2-1

CDR3: CASRQTQGTTGNTIYF
DNA: TGTGCCAGCAGACAAACTCAAGGGACTACTGGAAACACCATATATTTT
size: .
D: .
V: TRBV16
J: TRBJ1-3

CDR3: CAISDYRGRELFF
DNA: TGTGCCATCAGTGATTACAGGGGCAGGGAGCTGTTTTTT
size: .
D: TRBD1
V: TRBV10-3
J: TRBJ2-2

CDR3: CAISENTKISEQYF
DNA: TGTGCCATCAGTGAAAACACGAAGATCAGCGAGCAGTACTTC
size: .
D: .
V: TRBV10-3
J: TRBJ2-7

CDR3: CASSLGPKAFF
DNA: TGTGCCAGCAGCTTGGGGCCGAAAGCTTTCTTT
size: .
D: .
V: TRBV5-6
J: TRBJ1-1

CDR3: CASSPLRDRPYEQYF
DNA: TGTGCCAGTAGCCCGCTTAGGGACAGACCCTACGAGCAGTACTTC
size: .
D: TRBD1
V: TRBV19
J: TRBJ2-7

CDR3: CASSLEGLADNEQFF
DNA: TGCGCCAGCAGCCTCGAGGGACTAGCGGACAATGAGCAGTTCTTC
size: .
D: TRBD2
V: TRBV4-3
J: TRBJ2-1

CDR3: CASTRASGSNEQFF
DNA: TGTGCCTCGACCCGGGCTAGCGGGAGCAATGAGCAGTTCTTC
size: .
D: TRBD2
V: TRBV27
J: TRBJ2-1

CDR3: CASNAGDRGTQYF
DNA: TGCGCCAGCAACGCGGGAGATCGGGGGACCCAGTACTTC
size: .
D: TRBD2
V: TRBV5-1
J: TRBJ2-5

CDR3: CATSREGTSGRATDTQYF
DNA: TGTGCCACCAGCAGAGAAGGGACTAGCGGGAGGGCTACAGATACGCAGTATTTT
size: .
D: TRBD2
V: TRBV15
J: TRBJ2-3

CDR3: CATSRTVQETQYF
DNA: TGTGCCACCAGCAGGACAGTCCAAGAGACCCAGTACTTC
size: .
D: .
V: TRBV15
J: TRBJ2-5

CDR3: CASSSTSGRPTDTQYF
DNA: TGTGCCAGCAGCTCGACTAGCGGGAGGCCCACAGATACGCAGTATTTT
size: .
D: TRBD2
V: TRBV7-2
J: TRBJ2-3

CDR3: CASSDGLNGTGGGYTF
DNA: TGTGCCAGCAGTGACGGGTTGAATGGGACAGGGGGAGGCTACACCTTC
size: .
D: TRBD1
V: TRBV6-4
J: TRBJ1-2

CDR3: CASSLGAGEDPEAFF
DNA: TGTGCCAGCAGCTTAGGGGCAGGGGAAGACCCTGAAGCTTTCTTT
size: .
D: .
V: TRBV7-9
J: TRBJ1-1

CDR3: CASSYSRGTDTQYF
DNA: TGTGCCAGCAGTTACTCGAGGGGCACAGATACGCAGTATTTT
size: .
D: .
V: TRBV6-5
J: TRBJ2-3

CDR3: CSSSLAGQYGYTF
DNA: TGTTCCAGCAGCTTAGCGGGACAGTATGGCTACACCTTC
size: .
D: TRBD1
V: TRBV7-9
J: TRBJ1-2

CDR3: CACQGGTASEKLFF
DNA: TGTGCTTGCCAGGGTGGGACAGCGAGTGAAAAACTGTTTTTT
size: once
D: TRBD1
V: TRBV30
J: TRBJ1-4

CDR3: CASSYSGGNSYNEQFF
DNA: TGTGCCAGTAGTTATAGCGGGGGAAATTCCTACAATGAGCAGTTCTTC
size: .
D: TRBD2
V: TRBV19
J: TRBJ2-1

CDR3: CASSIRRTGGGNQPQHF
DNA: TGTGCCAGTAGTATTAGGAGGACAGGGGGCGGCAATCAGCCCCAGCATTTT
size: .
D: TRBD1
V: TRBV19
J: TRBJ1-5

CDR3: CASSLTSGKNIQYF
DNA: TGCGCCAGCAGCTTGACTAGCGGCAAAAACATTCAGTACTTC
size: .
D: TRBD2
V: TRBV5-1
J: TRBJ2-4

CDR3: CASSRAESYNEQFF
DNA: TGTGCCAGCAGCCGAGCGGAGTCCTACAATGAGCAGTTCTTC
size: once
D: .
V: TRBV11-2
J: TRBJ2-1

CDR3: CASSLERQGAGEQFF
DNA: TGCGCCAGCTCTCTGGAGAGGCAGGGGGCTGGTGAGCAGTTCTTC
size: .
D: TRBD1
V: TRBV5-1
J: TRBJ2-1

CDR3: CASSPVGRVETNQPQHF
DNA: TGTGCCAGCAGCCCGGTGGGCAGGGTGGAGACCAATCAGCCCCAGCATTTT
size: .
D: .
V: TRBV7-8
J: TRBJ1-5

CDR3: CATSRDRGEENTIYF
DNA: TGTGCCACCAGCAGAGATCGGGGAGAGGAAAACACCATATATTTT
size: .
D: .
V: TRBV15
J: TRBJ1-3

CDR3: CASSLVGGASGYTF
DNA: TGTGCCAGCAGCTTAGTCGGAGGGGCATCTGGCTACACCTTC
size: .
D: .
V: TRBV7-8
J: TRBJ1-2

CDR3: CASSLRGNTEAFF
DNA: TGTGCCAGCTCCCTCAGGGGGAACACTGAAGCTTTCTTT
size: .
D: .
V: TRBV18
J: TRBJ1-1

CDR3: CASGLVQGANSYEQYF
DNA: TGTGCTAGTGGTTTGGTACAGGGGGCGAATTCCTACGAGCAGTACTTC
size: .
D: TRBD1
V: TRBV12-5
J: TRBJ2-7

CDR3: CASSPYRVQYTEAFF
DNA: TGTGCCAGCAGCCCATACAGGGTTCAGTACACTGAAGCTTTCTTT
size: .
D: .
V: TRBV5-6
J: TRBJ1-1

CDR3: CASSPGTGGPTEAFF
DNA: TGCGCCAGCAGCCCGGGGACAGGGGGCCCTACTGAAGCTTTCTTT
size: .
D: TRBD1
V: TRBV5-1
J: TRBJ1-1

CDR3: CAWRRGTGEIEAFF
DNA: TGTGCCTGGAGGAGAGGGACAGGGGAAATTGAAGCTTTCTTT
size: few
D: TRBD1
V: TRBV30
J: TRBJ1-1

CDR3: CASSLGLSGRHAYF
DNA: TGTGCCAGCAGCTTAGGTCTGAGCGGGAGGCACGCGTATTTT
size: few
D: TRBD2
V: TRBV7-2
J: TRBJ2-3